This T cell receptor beta chain was sequenced during a study of CD8+CD57+ T cells in acquired aplastic anemia. TCR beta VDJ combinations and CDR3 sequences were profiled from genomic DNA. TCRdb re-called the reads with MiXCR, one entry per CDR3 protein. The sample contains 220,000 or so distinct CDR3 sequences, 65% of which appear only once. This clonotype was picked up a small number of times. This CDR3 spans 15 amino acids. V shed 3 bases, J shed 0 bases, and the junction held 4 bases outside the gene matches. Germline lookup yields CDR1 LNHNV and CDR2 YYDKDF (reference sequence). Patients selected for sequencing had displayed CD8+CD57+ cell expansion by flow cytometry.

The receptor comes from a human donor with aplastic anemia. Sequenced material: sorted CD4+, CD8+, or CD8+CD57+ T cells (not recorded which) from PBMCs. The chain couples TRBV15 to TRBJ1-2; 7 bases line up with TRBD1. DNA for the CDR3: TGTGCCACCAGCAGGGAGCAGGGGGCTAACTATGGCTACACCTTC. Residues: CATSREQGANYGYTF.